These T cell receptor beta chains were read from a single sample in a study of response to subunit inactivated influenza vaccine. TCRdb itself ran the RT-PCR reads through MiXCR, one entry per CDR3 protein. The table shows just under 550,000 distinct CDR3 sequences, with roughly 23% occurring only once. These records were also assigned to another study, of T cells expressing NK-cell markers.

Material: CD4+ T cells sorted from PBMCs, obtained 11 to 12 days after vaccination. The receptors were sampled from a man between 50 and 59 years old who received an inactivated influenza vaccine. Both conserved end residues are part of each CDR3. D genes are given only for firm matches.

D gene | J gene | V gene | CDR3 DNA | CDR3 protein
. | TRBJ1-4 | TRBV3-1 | TGTGCCAGCAGCCAAGGTTCAGCCGCAACTAATGAAAAACTGTTTTTT | CASSQGSAATNEKLFF
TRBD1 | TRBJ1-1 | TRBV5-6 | TGTGCCAGCAGCTTGGGCCTGGGACAGGGGGTTACTGAAGCTTTCTTT | CASSLGLGQGVTEAFF
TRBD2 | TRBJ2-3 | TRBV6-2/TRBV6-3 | TGTGCCAGCAGAAGAGGACTAGCGGGAGGAGAAGATACGCAGTATTTT | CASRRGLAGGEDTQYF
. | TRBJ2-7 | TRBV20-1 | TGCAGTGCTAGAGTCGGAGGGCCCCCCTACGAGCAGTACTTC | CSARVGGPPYEQYF
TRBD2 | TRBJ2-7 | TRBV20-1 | TGCAGTGCTAGACCGACTAGCGCGTACGAGCAGTACTTC | CSARPTSAYEQYF
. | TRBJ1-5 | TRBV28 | TGTGCCAGCAGTTTCGATTGGGATCAGCCCCAGCATTTT | CASSFDWDQPQHF
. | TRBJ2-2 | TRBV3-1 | TGTGCCAGCAGCCAAGCAGCCGTCGGGGAGCTGTTTTTT | CASSQAAVGELFF
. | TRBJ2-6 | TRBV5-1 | TGCGCCAGCAGCTTGGGGGACCGAGGCTCTGGGGCCAACGTCCTGACTTTC | CASSLGDRGSGANVLTF
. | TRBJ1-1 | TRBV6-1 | TGTGCCAGCAGTGAAGCTCCCAGTAACACTGAAGCTTTCTTT | CASSEAPSNTEAFF
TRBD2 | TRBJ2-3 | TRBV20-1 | TGCAGTGCCTCTCCCCTTGGGGAGGGCCTAGATACGCAGTATTTT | CSASPLGEGLDTQYF
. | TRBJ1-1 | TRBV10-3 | TGTGCCATCAAAGAAGGCAGGGAGGATGGCACTGAAGCTTTCTTT | CAIKEGREDGTEAFF
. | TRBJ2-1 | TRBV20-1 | TGCAGTGCTAGAGGGGCCCGCCAATCCTCCAATGAGCAGTTCTTC | CSARGARQSSNEQFF
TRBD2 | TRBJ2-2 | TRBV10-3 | TGTGCCATCAGGAGCGGGGGGGCGAACACCGGGGAGCTGTTTTTT | CAIRSGGANTGELFF